The entry below describes one TCR beta chain. Its antigen is undetermined. This record belongs to a study of cytomegalovirus exposure and HLA in healthy donors. Looking at the study overall: In an early release, HLA-typed donors contributed approximately 80 million unique TCR sequences. The study's findings and limits: Owing to their indistinguishability, certain V segments, notably TRBV6-2 and TRBV6-3, were excluded.

The trim removed 1 base at V and 6 bases at J, leaving 7 bases unmatched. Germline V gene sequence: CDR1 SGHTA, CDR2 FQGTGA. The CDR3 covers 18 residues. The PCR was carried out with 60 Vbeta primers and 13 Jbeta primers. In the authors' workflow: Later analysis identified 65 million to 80 million unique TCR beta chains, 8.5 million to 13 million shared. Method: immunoSEQ multiplex PCR; TCRdb's copy keeps in-frame clones and lacks some. The V and J calls and the clone size are those of that table, but D and trimming were determined from the DNA. The sample yields tens of thousands of clones, 60% to 85% seen once.

The sequence came from a woman between 40 and 50 years old in good health and CMV-seropositive. The chain combines TRBV7-3 with TRBJ2-1, with TRBD2 matching over 15 bases. Sequenced sample: PBMCs. The CDR3 reads CASSLNGLAGGSGNEQFF. CDR3 nucleotides: TGTGCCAGCAGCTTAAACGGACTAGCGGGAGGGTCAGGCAATGAGCAGTTCTTC.